A single sample gave rise to the 14 T cell receptor beta chains below, sequenced in a study of T cell responses to AZD1222 COVID-19 vaccine. Clones were read by immunoSEQ multiplex PCR, and TCRdb kept only the in-frame ones, dropping some. The data show approximately 120,000 clones, around 90% seen once. The starting material was peripheral blood, obtained on day 0 of MenACWY control vaccination. Source of these receptors: an adult in good health.

This chain joins TRBV27 and TRBJ2-3, with 8 bases lining up with TRBD2. CDR3 length equals 15 residues. The ends lost 6 bases at V and 0 bases at J; junction bases unmatched: 5. The germline V gene encodes CDR1 MNHEY and CDR2 SMNVEV (reference sequence). The CDR3 spells CASSSTSGSTDTQYF. CDR3 DNA sequence: TGTGCCAGCAGCTCTACTAGCGGAAGCACAGATACGCAGTATTTT.

This rearrangement joins TRBV11-2 to TRBJ2-1, with D perhaps TRBD2 (6 bases). This CDR3 has 14 residues. Looked up from germline, CDR1 is SGHAT and CDR2 is FQNNGV. V was cut by 4 bases and J by 6 bases, with 13 bases left in between. For the CDR3, the DNA is TGTGCCAGCAGCTCCGGGGGACTTTCCAATGAGCAGTTCTTC. The encoded protein is CASSSGGLSNEQFF.

This CDR3 reads CAITELQGTTGYTF. CDR3 nucleotide sequence: TGTGCCATCACCGAACTACAGGGCACGACGGGCTACACCTTC. The chain employs TRBV10-3 and TRBJ1-2; weak D call: TRBD1 (6 bases). This CDR3 region has 14 residues. Trimming left V 7 bases short and J 8 bases short, with 20 bases between. In germline, CDR1 is ENHRY, CDR2 SYGVKD.

CDR3 residues: CATSDLEGGLGTGELFF. CDR3 DNA: TGTGCCACCAGTGATTTGGAAGGGGGCCTGGGCACCGGGGAGCTGTTTTTT. The chain couples TRBV24-1 to TRBJ2-2, with 7 bases lining up with TRBD1. The CDR3 covers 17 residues. Per the germline V gene, CDR1 is KGHDR and CDR2 is SFDVKD. Trimming removed 0 bases from V and 4 bases from J; junction bases left unmatched: 7.

The genes are TRBV15 and TRBJ2-5; TRBD1 matches 11 bases. The CDR3 runs 17 residues. The J segment lost 4 bases and the V segment lost 1 base, leaving 8 bases of the junction unmatched. CDR1 LNHNV and CDR2 YYDKDF come from the germline V gene (reference sequence). DNA of the CDR3: TGTGCCACCAGCAGAGGGCCTCCGGACAGGGGGCGAGAGACCCAGTACTTC. Its translation: CATSRGPPDRGRETQYF.

This chain joins TRBV14 and TRBJ1-1, with TRBD1 matching 8 bases. Per germline, CDR1 SGHDN and CDR2 FVKESK. This CDR3 is 14 amino acids long. After removal of 3 bases from V and 5 bases from J, the junction contained 5 bases not matched to a gene. CDR3 coding DNA: TGTGCCAGCAGCCACACGACAGGGGCAACTGAAGCTTTCTTT. Encoded protein: CASSHTTGATEAFF. The full variable domain, with the rest looked up from reference TRBV14 and TRBJ1-1, is EAGVTQFPSHSVIEKGQTVTLRCDPISGHDNLYWYRRVMGKEIKFLLHFVKESKQDESGMPNNRFLAERTGGTYSTLKVQPAELEDSGVYFCASSHTTGATEAFFGQGTRLTVV.

In regard to this clone: A read error may produce the germline difference seen at one junction end. The chain employs TRBV12-3 or TRBV12-4 and TRBJ2-7, with a possible D match to TRBD1 (5 bases). The CDR3 runs to 9 residues. This CDR3 is CVGDYEQYF. The CDR3 bases are TGCGTAGGGGACTACGAGCAGTACTTC.

The gene calls are TRBV11-2 and TRBJ1-2, with 8 nucleotides matching TRBD1. V was pared by 4 bases and J by 8 bases, with 18 bases of the junction left unmatched. The CDR3 extends over 17 amino acids. Germline CDR1 is SGHAT and CDR2 is FQNNGV. CDR3 region: CASSSFHRGQAREGYTF. The CDR3 coding sequence is TGTGCCAGCAGCTCGTTCCACCGGGGACAGGCCCGGGAGGGCTACACCTTC.

The chain recombines TRBV11-3 with TRBJ2-7, with 7 bases that match TRBD1. This CDR3 contains 13 residues. V gave up 3 bases and J gave up 6 bases; unmatched junction bases: 5. Germline CDR1 SGHNT, CDR2 YENEEA. As DNA, the CDR3 is TGTGCCAGCAGCTTGACAGGGTTCGCCGAGCAGTACTTC. Amino acid sequence: CASSLTGFAEQYF.

The chain joins TRBV12-3 or TRBV12-4 to TRBJ2-4; no reliable D call. Deletions cut 3 bases from V and 6 bases from J, with 9 bases between. The CDR3 totals 13 residues. In DNA, the CDR3 is TGTGCCAGCAGTTTGATCGGCAGAAACATTCAGTACTTC. Its protein product is CASSLIGRNIQYF.

The chain joins TRBV18 to TRBJ1-1, with no clear D. Germline V gene data show CDR1 as KGHSH and CDR2 as LQKENI. V shed 7 bases and J shed 2 bases, with 11 bases lying between them. The CDR3 is 13 amino acids. The CDR3 region has the DNA TGTGCCAGCTTTATAGGGCACAACACTGAAGCTTTCTTT. Its translation is CASFIGHNTEAFF.

The rearrangement uses TRBV11-3 and TRBJ1-1; the match to TRBD1 covers 10 bases. The germline V gene encodes CDR1 SGHNT and CDR2 YENEEA. The J segment lost 4 bases and the V segment lost 2 bases, leaving 7 bases of the junction unmatched. The CDR3 extends over 16 amino acids. CDR3 in amino acids: CASSLSWTGGSTEAFF. The CDR3 coding sequence is TGTGCCAGCAGCTTATCTTGGACAGGGGGTTCCACTGAAGCTTTCTTT.

CDR3 nucleotide sequence: TGTGCCAGCAGCCAACTCTGGGGGCCCTACGAGCAGTACTTC. Encoded protein: CASSQLWGPYEQYF. The chain links TRBV14 to TRBJ2-7; possibly TRBD1 for D (6 bases). The CDR3 totals 14 residues. V was trimmed by 2 bases and J by 2 bases, leaving 10 bases between them. Germline V gene sequence: CDR1 SGHDN, CDR2 FVKESK. Together with reference TRBV14 and TRBJ2-7, the CDR3 gives the full variable domain: EAGVTQFPSHSVIEKGQTVTLRCDPISGHDNLYWYRRVMGKEIKFLLHFVKESKQDESGMPNNRFLAERTGGTYSTLKVQPAELEDSGVYFCASSQLWGPYEQYFGPGTRLTVT.

The chain uses TRBV11-2 and TRBJ2-1; 10 nucleotides match TRBD2. The germline gives CDR1 SGHAT, CDR2 FQNNGV. The length of the CDR3 is 16 residues. Trimming took 5 bases from V and 2 from J; bases not matched to a gene: 6. The CDR3 nucleotides read TGTGCCAGCAGCGTTCGTCTAGCGGGGGCCTACAATGAGCAGTTCTTC. Protein product: CASSVRLAGAYNEQFF.